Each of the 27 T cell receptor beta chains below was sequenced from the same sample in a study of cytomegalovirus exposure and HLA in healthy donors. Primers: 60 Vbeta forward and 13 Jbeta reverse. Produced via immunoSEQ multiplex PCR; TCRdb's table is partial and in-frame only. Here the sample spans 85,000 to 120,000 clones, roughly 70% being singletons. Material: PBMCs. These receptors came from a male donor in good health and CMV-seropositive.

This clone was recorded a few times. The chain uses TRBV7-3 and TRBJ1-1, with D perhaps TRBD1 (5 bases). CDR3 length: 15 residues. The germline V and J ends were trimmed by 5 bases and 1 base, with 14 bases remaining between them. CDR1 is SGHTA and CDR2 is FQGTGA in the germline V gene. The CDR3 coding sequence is TGTGCCAGCAGCCCCTCGGGGGATACGAACACTGAAGCTTTCTTT. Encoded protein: CASSPSGDTNTEAFF. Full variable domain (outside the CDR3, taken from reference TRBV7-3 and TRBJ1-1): GAGVSQTPSNKVTEKGKYVELRCDPISGHTALYWYRQSLGQGPEFLIYFQGTGAADDSGLPNDRFFAVRPEGSVSTLKIQRTERGDSAVYLCASSPSGDTNTEAFFGQGTRLTVV.

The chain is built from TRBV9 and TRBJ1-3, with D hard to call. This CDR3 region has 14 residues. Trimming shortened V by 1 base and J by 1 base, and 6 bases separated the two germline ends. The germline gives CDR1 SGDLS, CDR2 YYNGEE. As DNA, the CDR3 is TGTGCCAGCAGCGTAACAGATTCTGGAAACACCATATATTTT. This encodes CASSVTDSGNTIYF.

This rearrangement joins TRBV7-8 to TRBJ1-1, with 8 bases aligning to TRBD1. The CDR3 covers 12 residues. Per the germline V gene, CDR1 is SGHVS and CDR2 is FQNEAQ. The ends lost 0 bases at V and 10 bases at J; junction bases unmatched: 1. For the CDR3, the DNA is TGTGCCAGCAGCTTAGCAGGGACAGGAGCTTTCTTT. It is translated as CASSLAGTGAFF.

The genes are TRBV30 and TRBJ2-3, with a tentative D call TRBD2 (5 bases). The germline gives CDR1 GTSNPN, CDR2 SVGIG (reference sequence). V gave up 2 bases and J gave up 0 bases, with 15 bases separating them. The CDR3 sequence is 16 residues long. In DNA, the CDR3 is TGTGCCTGGAGTCCCCCATTCGGGGATAGCACAGATACGCAGTATTTT. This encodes CAWSPPFGDSTDTQYF.

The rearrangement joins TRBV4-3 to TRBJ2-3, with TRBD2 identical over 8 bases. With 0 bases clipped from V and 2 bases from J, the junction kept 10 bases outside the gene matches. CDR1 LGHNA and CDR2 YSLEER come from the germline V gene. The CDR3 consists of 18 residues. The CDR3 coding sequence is TGCGCCAGCAGCCAAGAAGCGAGCGGGGGATCTAACACAGATACGCAGTATTTT. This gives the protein CASSQEASGGSNTDTQYF.

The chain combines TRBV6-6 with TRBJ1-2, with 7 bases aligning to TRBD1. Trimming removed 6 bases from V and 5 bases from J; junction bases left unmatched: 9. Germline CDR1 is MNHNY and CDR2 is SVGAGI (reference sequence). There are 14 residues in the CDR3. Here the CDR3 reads CASSHHRGLYGYTF. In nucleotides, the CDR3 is TGTGCCAGCAGCCATCACAGGGGTCTATATGGCTACACCTTC.

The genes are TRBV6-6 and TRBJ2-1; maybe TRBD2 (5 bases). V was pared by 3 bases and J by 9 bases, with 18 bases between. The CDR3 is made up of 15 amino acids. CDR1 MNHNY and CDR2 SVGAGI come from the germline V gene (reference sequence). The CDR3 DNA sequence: TGTGCCAGCAGTTATTTTGGAGGCGGTGGAGGTGAGCAGTTCTTC. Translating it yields CASSYFGGGGGEQFF.

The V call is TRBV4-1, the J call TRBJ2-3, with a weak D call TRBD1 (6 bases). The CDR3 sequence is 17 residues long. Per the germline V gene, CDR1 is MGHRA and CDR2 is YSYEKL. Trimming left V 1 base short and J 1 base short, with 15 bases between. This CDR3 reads CASSQGIARGRTDTQYF. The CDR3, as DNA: TGCGCCAGCAGCCAAGGAATTGCCAGGGGCCGCACAGATACGCAGTATTTT.

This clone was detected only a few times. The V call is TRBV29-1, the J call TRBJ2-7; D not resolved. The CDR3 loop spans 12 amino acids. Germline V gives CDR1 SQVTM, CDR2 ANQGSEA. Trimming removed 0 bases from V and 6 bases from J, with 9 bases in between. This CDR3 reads CSVEDLDSEQYF. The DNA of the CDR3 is TGCAGCGTTGAAGATCTCGATAGCGAGCAGTACTTC.

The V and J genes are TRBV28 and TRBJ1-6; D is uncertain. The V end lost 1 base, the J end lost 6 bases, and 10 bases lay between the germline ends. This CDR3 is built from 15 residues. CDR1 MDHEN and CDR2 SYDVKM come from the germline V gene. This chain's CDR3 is CASSLSPRTNSPLHF. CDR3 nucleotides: TGTGCCAGCAGTTTATCTCCCAGAACTAATTCACCCCTCCACTTT. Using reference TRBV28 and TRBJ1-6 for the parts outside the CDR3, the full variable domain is DVKVTQSSRYLVKRTGEKVFLECVQDMDHENMFWYRQDPGLGLRLIYFSYDVKMKEKGDIPEGYSVSREKKERFSLILESASTNQTSMYLCASSLSPRTNSPLHFGNGTRLTVT.

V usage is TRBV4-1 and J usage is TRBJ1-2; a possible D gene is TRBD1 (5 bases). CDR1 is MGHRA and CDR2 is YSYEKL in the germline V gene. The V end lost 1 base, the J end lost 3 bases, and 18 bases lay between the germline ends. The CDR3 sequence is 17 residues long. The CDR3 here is CASSQGSGDLIDYGYTF. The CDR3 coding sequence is TGCGCCAGCAGCCAAGGATCGGGGGACCTGATCGACTATGGCTACACCTTC.

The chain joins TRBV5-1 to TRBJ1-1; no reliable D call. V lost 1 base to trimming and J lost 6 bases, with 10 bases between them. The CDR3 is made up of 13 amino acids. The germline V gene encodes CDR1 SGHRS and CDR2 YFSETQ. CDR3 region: CASSLLSGSEAFF. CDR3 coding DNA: TGCGCCAGCAGCTTGTTGTCAGGTTCTGAAGCTTTCTTT.

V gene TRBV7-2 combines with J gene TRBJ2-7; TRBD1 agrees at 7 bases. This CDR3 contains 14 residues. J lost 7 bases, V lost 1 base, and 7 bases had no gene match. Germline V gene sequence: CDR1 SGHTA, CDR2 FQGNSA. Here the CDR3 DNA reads TGTGCCAGCAGCTTAGGGACAGGCCTCCGGGAGCAGTACTTC. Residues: CASSLGTGLREQYF.

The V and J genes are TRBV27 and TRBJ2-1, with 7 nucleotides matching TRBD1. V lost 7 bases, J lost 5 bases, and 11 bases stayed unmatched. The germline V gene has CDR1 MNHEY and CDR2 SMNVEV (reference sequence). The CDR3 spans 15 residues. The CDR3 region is CASTPGQTTNNEQFF. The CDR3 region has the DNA TGTGCCAGCACCCCGGGACAGACTACTAACAATGAGCAGTTCTTC.

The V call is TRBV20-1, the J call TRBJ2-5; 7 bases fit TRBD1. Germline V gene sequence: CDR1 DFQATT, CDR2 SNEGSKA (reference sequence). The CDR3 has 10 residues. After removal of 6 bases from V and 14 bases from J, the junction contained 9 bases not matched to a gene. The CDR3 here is CSARSGTAYF. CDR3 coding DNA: TGCAGTGCCCGGTCCGGGACAGCCTACTTC.

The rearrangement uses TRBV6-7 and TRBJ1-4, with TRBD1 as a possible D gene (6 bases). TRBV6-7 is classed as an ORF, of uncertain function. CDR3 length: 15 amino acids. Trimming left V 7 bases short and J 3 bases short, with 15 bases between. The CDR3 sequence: CASTSRGASNEKLFF. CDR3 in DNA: TGTGCCAGCACGAGTCGGGGGGCGTCTAATGAAAAACTGTTTTTT.

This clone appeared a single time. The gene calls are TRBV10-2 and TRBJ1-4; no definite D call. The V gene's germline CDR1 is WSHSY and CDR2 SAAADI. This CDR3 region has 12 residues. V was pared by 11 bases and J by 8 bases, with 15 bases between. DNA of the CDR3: TGCGCCGTCTCGAGGGCTGGGGAAAAACTGTTTTTT. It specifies CAVSRAGEKLFF.

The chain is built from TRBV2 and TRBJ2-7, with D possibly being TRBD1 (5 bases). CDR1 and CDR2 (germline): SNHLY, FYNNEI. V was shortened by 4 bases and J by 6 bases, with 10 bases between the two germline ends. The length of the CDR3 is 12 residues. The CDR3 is CASSVQAAEQYF. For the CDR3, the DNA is TGTGCCAGCAGTGTACAGGCCGCCGAGCAGTACTTC.

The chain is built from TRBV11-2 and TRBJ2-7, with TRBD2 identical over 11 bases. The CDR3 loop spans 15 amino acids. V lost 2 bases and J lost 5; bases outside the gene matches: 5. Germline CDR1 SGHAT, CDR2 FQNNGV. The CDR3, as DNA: TGTGCCAGCAGCTTAACTAGCGGGAGTACCCACGAGCAGTACTTC. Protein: CASSLTSGSTHEQYF.

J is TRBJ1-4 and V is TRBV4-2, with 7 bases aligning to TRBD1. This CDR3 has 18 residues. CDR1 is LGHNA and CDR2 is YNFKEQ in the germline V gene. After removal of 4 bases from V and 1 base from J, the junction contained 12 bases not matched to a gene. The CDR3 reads CASSRVQGNLGTNEKLFF. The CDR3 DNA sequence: TGTGCCAGCAGCCGGGTACAGGGGAATTTGGGAACTAATGAAAAACTGTTTTTT.

Here the CDR3 reads CSVEGAGGWETQYF. CDR3 sequence (DNA): TGCAGCGTTGAAGGAGCGGGAGGCTGGGAGACCCAGTACTTC. V usage is TRBV29-1 and J usage is TRBJ2-5; the match to TRBD2 covers 9 bases. Germline CDR1 is SQVTM and CDR2 is ANQGSEA. V gave up 1 base and J gave up 5 bases; unmatched junction bases: 5. The CDR3 covers 14 residues.

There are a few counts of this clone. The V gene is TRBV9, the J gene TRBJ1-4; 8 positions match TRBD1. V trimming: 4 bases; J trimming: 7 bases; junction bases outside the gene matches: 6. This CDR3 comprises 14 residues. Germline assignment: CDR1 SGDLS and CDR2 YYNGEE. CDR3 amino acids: CASSFGQGGEKLFF. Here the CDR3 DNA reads TGTGCCAGCAGCTTTGGACAGGGAGGTGAAAAACTGTTTTTT.

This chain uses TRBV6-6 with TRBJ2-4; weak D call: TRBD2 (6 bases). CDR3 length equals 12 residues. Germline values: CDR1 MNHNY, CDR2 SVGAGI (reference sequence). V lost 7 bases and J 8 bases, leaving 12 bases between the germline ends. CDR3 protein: CASTTGVDIQYF. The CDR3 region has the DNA TGTGCCAGCACCACGGGGGTGGACATTCAGTACTTC.

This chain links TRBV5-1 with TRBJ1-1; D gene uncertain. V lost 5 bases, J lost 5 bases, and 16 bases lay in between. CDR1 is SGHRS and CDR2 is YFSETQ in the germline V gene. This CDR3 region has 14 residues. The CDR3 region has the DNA TGCGCCAGCAGTCGGGGTACAGCAAGGACTGAAGCTTTCTTT. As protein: CASSRGTARTEAFF.

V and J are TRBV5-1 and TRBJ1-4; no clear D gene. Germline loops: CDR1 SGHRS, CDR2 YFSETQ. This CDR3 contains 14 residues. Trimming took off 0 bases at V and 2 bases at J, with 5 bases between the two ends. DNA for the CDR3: TGCGCCAGCAGCTTGGCCGGGACTAATGAAAAACTGTTTTTT. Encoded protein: CASSLAGTNEKLFF. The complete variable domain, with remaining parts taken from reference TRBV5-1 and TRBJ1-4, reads KAGVTQTPRYLIKTRGQQVTLSCSPISGHRSVSWYQQTPGQGLQFLFEYFSETQRNKGNFPGRFSGRQFSNSRSEMNVSTLELGDSALYLCASSLAGTNEKLFFGSGTQLSVL.

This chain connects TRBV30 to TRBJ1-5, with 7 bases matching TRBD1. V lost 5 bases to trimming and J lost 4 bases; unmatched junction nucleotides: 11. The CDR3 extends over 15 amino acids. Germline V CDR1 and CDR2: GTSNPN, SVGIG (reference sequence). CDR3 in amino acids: CAWGSGGGSNQPQHF. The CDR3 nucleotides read TGTGCCTGGGGGTCAGGGGGAGGAAGTAATCAGCCCCAGCATTTT.

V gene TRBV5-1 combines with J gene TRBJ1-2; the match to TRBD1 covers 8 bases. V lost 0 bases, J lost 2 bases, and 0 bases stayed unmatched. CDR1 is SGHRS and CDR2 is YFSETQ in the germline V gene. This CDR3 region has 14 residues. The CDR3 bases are TGCGCCAGCAGCTTGGGGGACAGGAACTATGGCTACACCTTC. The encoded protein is CASSLGDRNYGYTF.